These T cell receptor beta chains were read from a single sample in a study of shared clonotypes between healthy human individuals. Data came from immunoSEQ multiplex PCR; TCRdb stores just in-frame clones and leaves some out. The table includes under 1,100,000 clones, more than 65% detected once. The sample taken for sequencing was memory CD4+ T cells sorted from blood. All receptors derive from a man between 18 and 29 years old in good health. Each CDR3 is given with its conserved first and last residue. Each record gives: V gene, J gene, CDR3 protein.

v_call: TRBV23-1
j_call: TRBJ2-7
cdr3_aa: CASSQPGHIYEQYF

v_call: TRBV19
j_call: TRBJ2-2
cdr3_aa: CASSWSLANTGELFF

v_call: TRBV7-2
j_call: TRBJ1-1
cdr3_aa: CASSSNPFTEAFF

v_call: TRBV10-3
j_call: TRBJ2-7
cdr3_aa: CAIKEGTGYEQYF

v_call: TRBV5-3
j_call: TRBJ2-1
cdr3_aa: CARSLSLAGVAEQFF

v_call: TRBV2
j_call: TRBJ1-1
cdr3_aa: CASAQETAVPEAFF

v_call: TRBV7-9
j_call: TRBJ2-7
cdr3_aa: CASTSSGGNYEQYF

v_call: TRBV29-1
j_call: TRBJ1-2
cdr3_aa: CSVQGIDGYTF

v_call: TRBV7-2
j_call: TRBJ2-5
cdr3_aa: CASRRDRTQETQYF

v_call: TRBV19
j_call: TRBJ2-3
cdr3_aa: CASSIDRTVGADTQYF

v_call: TRBV18
j_call: TRBJ2-3
cdr3_aa: CASSGDRNADTQYF

v_call: TRBV27
j_call: TRBJ2-2
cdr3_aa: CASTAGWDTGELFF

v_call: TRBV2
j_call: TRBJ2-7
cdr3_aa: CASSDSRGFEQYF

v_call: TRBV7-8
j_call: TRBJ1-4
cdr3_aa: CASSLAKGANEKLFF

v_call: TRBV6-6
j_call: TRBJ2-3
cdr3_aa: CASSYSQGGGTDTQYF

v_call: TRBV19
j_call: TRBJ2-1
cdr3_aa: CASSIEGTTYNEQFF

v_call: TRBV30
j_call: TRBJ2-3
cdr3_aa: CAWSVLSQAGASDTQYF

v_call: TRBV5-6
j_call: TRBJ1-2
cdr3_aa: CASSYEHRANYGYTF

v_call: TRBV10-3
j_call: TRBJ2-2
cdr3_aa: CAISTTGGGTGELFF

v_call: TRBV5-4
j_call: TRBJ2-7
cdr3_aa: CASSAGGGTVSYEQYF

v_call: TRBV7-2
j_call: TRBJ1-6
cdr3_aa: CASSRGRGDSPLHF

v_call: TRBV7-6
j_call: TRBJ1-2
cdr3_aa: CASSLQATNYGYTF

v_call: TRBV10-1
j_call: TRBJ1-1
cdr3_aa: CASSETLDRVEAFF

v_call: TRBV10-3
j_call: TRBJ2-1
cdr3_aa: CAISESVLGRAYNEQFF

v_call: TRBV30
j_call: TRBJ1-4
cdr3_aa: CAWSQDDGNKLFF

v_call: TRBV18
j_call: TRBJ2-7
cdr3_aa: CASSPRTNYEQYF

v_call: TRBV19
j_call: TRBJ1-5
cdr3_aa: CASSIASRGSNQPQHF

v_call: TRBV10-3
j_call: TRBJ2-1
cdr3_aa: CAISGSGGAYNEQFF

v_call: TRBV9
j_call: TRBJ1-4
cdr3_aa: CASSAGEGKVTNEKLFF

v_call: TRBV27
j_call: TRBJ2-1
cdr3_aa: CASSPRTSGGRSSYNEQFF

v_call: TRBV13
j_call: TRBJ1-3
cdr3_aa: CASSEDSGPGGGNTIYF

v_call: TRBV19
j_call: TRBJ1-1
cdr3_aa: CASSTRPRGGTEAFF

v_call: TRBV2
j_call: TRBJ2-5
cdr3_aa: CASDPVSPGETQYF

v_call: TRBV2
j_call: TRBJ1-6
cdr3_aa: CASRLTGGNSPLHF

v_call: TRBV20-1
j_call: TRBJ2-1
cdr3_aa: CSATLAGVQFF

v_call: TRBV6-5
j_call: TRBJ2-5
cdr3_aa: CASKLAGATETQYF

v_call: TRBV30
j_call: TRBJ1-2
cdr3_aa: CAWSPHRGRGYTF

v_call: TRBV28
j_call: TRBJ1-1
cdr3_aa: CATRVRAQGEAFF

v_call: TRBV6-1
j_call: TRBJ1-5
cdr3_aa: CASSELQTALNQPQHF